This TCR beta chain originates from a study of cytomegalovirus exposure and HLA in healthy donors. Study-wide findings and caveats: The finding came from a later analysis; first-cohort TCR clusters tended to co-occur in the approximately 120 validation repertoires. Some TCR beta chains (roughly 150 of them) were listed as cytomegalovirus-associated.

Generated by immunoSEQ multiplex PCR, the TCRdb table keeps only in-frame clones and is missing some. The table includes approximately 150,000 clones, 70% to 90% detected once. V was cut by 4 bases and J by 5 bases, with 11 bases left in between. Germline assignment: CDR1 MNHEY and CDR2 SVGAGI. The CDR3 length is 13 residues. On this clone itself: Antigen unknown.

Sequenced material: PBMCs. The receptor's source is a man between 18 and 35 years old in good health and CMV-seropositive. This chain connects TRBV6-5 to TRBJ2-5; D possibly corresponds to TRBD1 (5 bases). CDR3 sequence: CASSLGLGETQYF. The CDR3 DNA is TGTGCCAGCAGTTTGGGGCTGGGGGAGACCCAGTACTTC.